The clone carrying this T cell receptor beta chain was found a few times. This entry comes from a study of blood T cells in healthy people across ages. Sample-barcoded 5' priming and a J-beta primer mix drove a second PCR of roughly 6 to 12 cycles. Each cDNA molecule, via a template-switch adaptor with 12 random nucleotides, was tagged. Each CDR3 protein gets one entry after TCRdb re-called the 5' RACE reads with MiXCR. The data show approximately 580,000 distinct CDR3 sequences, approximately 25% seen once. Germline CDR1 is SEHNR and CDR2 is FQNEAQ (reference sequence). J gave up 7 bases and V 5 bases, and 10 bases lay outside the gene matches. The CDR3 has 15 amino acids. These data were likewise used in another study, on T cells of mothers and their children.

The sample comprised blood. The gene calls are TRBV7-9 and TRBJ1-4, with TRBD1 matching 7 bases. This clonotype originated in a boy aged 10-17 years in good health. The CDR3, as DNA: TGTGCCAGCAGCAGGCAACAGGGGCGCGTTGAAAAACTGTTTTTT. It encodes CASSRQQGRVEKLFF.